What follows describes a single TCR beta chain. Ten or more counts support this clonotype. No cognate antigen has been identified for it. No base quality values were provided; no much bigger clone lies one nucleotide off. This sample stems from a study of CD8 T cells in ankylosing spondylitis (dated by TCRdb to about 2017). For the wider study: T cell receptor beta repertoires were profiled in healthy donors and ankylosing spondylitis patients so that disease-linked TCR variants could be found. The whole study cohort included over a hundred healthy donors and 25 or so ankylosing spondylitis patients. Peripheral blood samples were taken, and synovial fluid was additionally collected from ankylosing spondylitis patients.

CDR1 and CDR2 were assigned from the germline V gene (reference sequence) as LNHDA and SQIVND. The CDR3, cysteine through phenylalanine, is 16 amino acids long. CDR3 DNA is the only sequence kept; it has 48 bases, read in frame from the first base. From V the trimming removes 4 bases and from J it removes 5 bases, while the gene matches leave 6 bases of the junction unaccounted for. General findings and caveats noted by the study authors: The disease-linked clones showed a CD8+ phenotype and occurred at relatively low frequencies in peripheral blood. Blood from ankylosing spondylitis patients appeared to be characterized by a TCR beta motif made up of fewer than ten highly homologous amino acid variants. Some motif variants had previously been reported in the synovial fluid and blood of reactive arthritis patients, which suggests shared mechanisms of disease initiation. The disease-linked clones were reported as significantly enriched in matched synovial fluid samples from ankylosing spondylitis patients.

Sequencing was carried out with an Illumina HiSeq 2500. Quantitative 5'-RACE with molecular barcodes was the method used to prepare the TCR beta libraries. In the authors' own workflow: A new computational method based on a probabilistic model of VDJ rearrangement was used to identify disease-linked TCR variants. TCRdb itself trimmed the public reads at Q25 with fastp, ran MiXCR and retained productive beta chains. Rows matching on CDR3 protein sequence are summarized as one entry with the most common DNA and genes. Here the V and J calls rest on TCRdb's processing, not on the authors' analysis. Here the sample has about 240,000 distinct CDR3 sequences; less than 10% occur a single time. The top ten constitute around 6.8% of the sample.

This TCR was sampled from a male donor with ankylosing spondylitis or in good health (not recorded which). The chain links TRBV19 with TRBJ2-1, and 12 bases in between align with TRBD2. The sequenced material came from blood, either unsorted or a sorted T cell fraction (not recorded which). The nucleotide sequence reads TGTGCCAGTAGTACCTCGGGACTAGCGGGCCACAATGAGCAGTTCTTC. It translates as CASSTSGLAGHNEQFF.